These T cell receptor beta chains were read from a single sample in a study of OX40 agonist ivuxolimab in advanced cancers. TCRdb's copy holds only in-frame clones and misses some; the assay was immunoSEQ multiplex PCR. The table records around 60,000 clones, roughly 87% of them present only once. Source: CD4+ or CD8+ T cells sorted from blood, taken in a trial of the OX40 agonist ivuxolimab. These receptors all stem from an adult with an advanced solid tumor such as melanoma, head and neck, liver or kidney cancer. The CDR3 runs from the conserved cysteine through the conserved F or W.

TRBJ2-7	TRBV21-1	CASSTGQAESGYEQYF
TRBJ1-3	TRBV6-1	CASRQGHSGNTIYF
TRBJ1-5	TRBV15	CATSRDRFSGQNQPQHF
TRBJ1-2	TRBV6-5	CASGTGIYGYTF
TRBJ1-2	TRBV30	CAWNPTDSLDTQTF
TRBJ2-7	TRBV28	CASRPWAPSNEQYF
TRBJ2-5	TRBV28	CASSLWGSGLKETQYF
TRBJ1-2	TRBV7-9	CASSPQELDGYTF
TRBJ2-6	TRBV6-1	CASGTGVSGANVLTF
TRBJ1-6	TRBV30	CAWKTVSRGGSPLHF
TRBJ1-5	TRBV7-9	CASSLDIYNQPQHF
TRBJ1-5	TRBV7-9	CASSAGTLTNQPQHF
TRBJ2-7	TRBV12-1	CASSFGTGSNEQYF
TRBJ2-2	TRBV5-1	CASSSPGLGHTGELFF
TRBJ1-4	TRBV2	CASRDRGPGKLFF
TRBJ2-5	TRBV19	CAASSRFKTSGRGETQYF
TRBJ2-2	TRBV19	CASKRDSNTGELFF
TRBJ1-2	TRBV30	CAWSPVNYGYTF
TRBJ2-5	TRBV6-6	CASTRGETQYF
TRBJ1-1	TRBV11-2	CASSLRGGVAEAFF
TRBJ1-1	TRBV30	CAWSRGGRAFF
TRBJ2-4	TRBV21-1	CASSKVDALAKNIQYF
TRBJ2-1	TRBV14	CASSQVGIGYNEQFF
TRBJ1-4	TRBV7-9	CASTTRVLGDEKLFF
TRBJ2-5	TRBV10-3	CAISEIGQAQETQYF
TRBJ2-1	TRBV7-7	CASSPRGGLSYNEQFF
TRBJ2-6	TRBV19	CASRPRQESSGANVLTF
TRBJ2-1	TRBV7-2	CASSLDAGSPNEQFF
TRBJ1-4	TRBV5-1	CASSLAVQGAGEKLFF
TRBJ1-1	TRBV5-1	CASSLATENTEAFF
TRBJ2-2	TRBV28	CASIRGYTGELFF
TRBJ2-6	TRBV14	CASSHRGGANVLTF
TRBJ2-7	TRBV2	CASEYDRGSSSYEQYF
TRBJ1-1	TRBV27	CASSHRGTGFLLPFF